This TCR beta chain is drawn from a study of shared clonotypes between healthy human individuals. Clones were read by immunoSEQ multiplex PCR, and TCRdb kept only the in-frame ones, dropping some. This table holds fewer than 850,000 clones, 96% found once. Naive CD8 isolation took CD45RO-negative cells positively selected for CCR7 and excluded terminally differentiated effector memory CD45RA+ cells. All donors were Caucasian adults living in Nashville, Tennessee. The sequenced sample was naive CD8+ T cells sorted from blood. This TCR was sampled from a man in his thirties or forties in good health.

The CDR3 region is CASRKSGELFF. Here the CDR3 DNA reads TGTGCCAGCAGAAAATCCGGGGAGCTGTTTTTT. The rearrangement links TRBV27 to TRBJ2-2, with D unresolved. The CDR3 is 11 residues long. The germline V gene has CDR1 MNHEY and CDR2 SMNVEV (reference sequence). The germline V and J ends were trimmed by 6 bases and 6 bases, with 5 bases remaining between them.